These T cell receptor beta chains were read from a single sample in a study of cytotoxic CD8 clonotypes in ibrutinib-treated CLL. Profiling relied on immunoSEQ multiplex PCR, and the TCRdb table lists in-frame clones only, not all of them. The sample has roughly 200,000 clones, about two thirds seen once; the top ten hold around 15%. The sample consisted of PBMCs, taken after 24 months of ibrutinib treatment. The receptors derive from a human donor with chronic lymphocytic leukemia. CDR3s include the opening cysteine and the closing phenylalanine or tryptophan. Each record gives: D gene, clone size, V gene, J gene, CDR3 protein, CDR3 DNA. A D gene is named only where the DNA matches it firmly. Only some rows state a clone size, as once, few, many or a class for expanded clones.

>NA|NA|TRBV4-2|TRBJ2-3
CASSQDRGGADTQYF
TGTGCCAGCAGCCAAGATCGGGGAGGTGCAGATACGCAGTATTTT
>NA|few|TRBV7-3|TRBJ1-1
CASSPGSQTGAFF
TGTGCCAGCAGCCCAGGTTCACAGACTGGAGCTTTCTTT
>NA|NA|TRBV11-2|TRBJ2-1
CASSLDSGSHNEQFF
TGTGCCAGCAGCTTAGACAGCGGGTCCCACAATGAGCAGTTCTTC
>TRBD2|NA|TRBV28|TRBJ2-3
CASSLSPGLGSFADTQYF
TGTGCCAGCAGTTTGTCCCCGGGACTAGGGTCATTCGCAGATACGCAGTATTTT
>NA|NA|TRBV27|TRBJ2-1
CASSLASSYNEQFF
TGTGCCAGCAGTCTAGCTAGCTCCTACAATGAGCAGTTCTTC
>NA|NA|TRBV13|TRBJ2-5
CASSLVETQYF
TGTGCCAGCAGCTTAGTGGAGACCCAGTACTTC
>TRBD1|NA|TRBV25-1|TRBJ1-1
CASRQDRATEAFF
TGTGCCAGCAGACAGGACAGGGCCACTGAAGCTTTCTTT
>NA|NA|TRBV30|TRBJ1-2
CAWRMAGGYTF
TGTGCCTGGAGGATGGCAGGTGGCTACACCTTC
>TRBD1|NA|TRBV6-1|TRBJ2-7
CASSRATGDRYEQYF
TGTGCCAGCAGCCGAGCTACAGGGGATAGGTACGAGCAGTACTTC
>TRBD2|NA|TRBV5-1|TRBJ2-2
CASSLTSGGPRYTGELFF
TGCGCCAGCAGCTTGACTAGCGGGGGACCCCGATACACCGGGGAGCTGTTTTTT
>TRBD1|NA|TRBV9|TRBJ2-1
CASSILTGEQFF
TGTGCCAGCAGCATACTTACAGGGGAACAGTTCTTC
>TRBD1|few|TRBV7-9|TRBJ2-4
CASSHRGVAKNIQYF
TGTGCCAGCAGCCACAGGGGAGTAGCCAAAAACATTCAGTACTTC
>NA|NA|TRBV27|TRBJ2-5
CASSPNYRKETQYF
TGTGCCAGCAGTCCAAATTACAGAAAAGAGACCCAGTACTTC
>NA|NA|TRBV5-8|TRBJ2-1
CASSPTRSLYNEQFF
TGTGCCAGCAGCCCGACTAGATCCCTCTACAATGAGCAGTTCTTC
>TRBD1|NA|TRBV6-5|TRBJ1-2
CASSRGTAYGYTF
TGTGCCAGCAGCCGAGGGACAGCCTATGGCTACACCTTC
>NA|NA|TRBV6-5|TRBJ2-7
CASSYLRQYEQYF
TGTGCCAGCAGTTATTTGAGACAATACGAGCAGTACTTC
>NA|NA|TRBV7-8|TRBJ1-3
CASSLSAGGSGGNTIYF
TGTGCCAGCAGCTTATCGGCAGGAGGGAGCGGCGGAAACACCATATATTTT
>NA|once|TRBV15|TRBJ1-2
CATSSDLGPVEFTF
TGTGCCACCAGCAGTGATCTGGGCCCCGTGGAGTTCACCTTC
>TRBD2|few|TRBV11-2|TRBJ2-3
CASSFLAGGPGDTQYF
TGTGCCAGCAGCTTTTTAGCGGGAGGGCCGGGAGATACGCAGTATTTT
>NA|NA|TRBV19|TRBJ2-7
CASTNGSGYEQYF
TGTGCCAGTACCAATGGGTCCGGATACGAGCAGTACTTC
>NA|NA|TRBV5-8|TRBJ2-7
CASSLGPRGYEQYF
TGTGCCAGCAGCCTCGGGCCCAGGGGCTACGAGCAGTACTTC
>NA|NA|TRBV15|TRBJ2-4
CATSRDHGDGNIQYF
TGTGCCACCAGCAGAGATCACGGGGATGGAAACATTCAGTACTTC
>NA|NA|TRBV11-3|TRBJ2-2
CASSHDATGELFF
TGTGCCAGCAGCCACGATGCGACCGGGGAGCTGTTTTTT
>NA|few|TRBV10-3|TRBJ2-1
CAISEEVYNEQFF
TGTGCCATCAGCGAGGAGGTCTACAATGAGCAGTTCTTC
>TRBD2|NA|TRBV4-3|TRBJ2-1
CASSRQSLAGYSEQFF
TGCGCCAGCAGCCGACAATCACTAGCGGGATACTCTGAGCAGTTCTTC
>TRBD1|few|TRBV15|TRBJ1-2
CATSRVGGTDYYGYTF
TGTGCCACCAGCAGAGTCGGAGGGACAGACTATTATGGCTACACCTTC
>NA|NA|TRBV7-2|TRBJ1-2
CASSQSGPAHGYTF
TGTGCCAGCAGCCAGTCGGGGCCAGCCCATGGCTACACCTTC
>NA|NA|TRBV7-8|TRBJ2-7
CASSRADKTGEQYF
TGTGCCAGCAGCCGAGCGGATAAGACTGGGGAGCAGTACTTC
>NA|NA|TRBV5-4|TRBJ2-7
CASSLVGSYEQYF
TGTGCCAGCAGCCTCGTGGGGTCCTACGAGCAGTACTTC
>TRBD1|once|TRBV5-8|TRBJ1-5
CASSPLTGVVSNQPQHF
TGTGCCAGCAGCCCGCTGACAGGGGTTGTTAGCAATCAGCCCCAGCATTTT
>NA|NA|TRBV5-5|TRBJ2-7
CASSFVAGFDEQYF
TGTGCCAGCAGCTTCGTGGCGGGCTTCGACGAGCAGTACTTC
>TRBD2|once|TRBV7-9|TRBJ2-1
CASSPPGTSGFNEQFF
TGTGCCAGCAGCCCCCCCGGGACTAGCGGGTTCAATGAGCAGTTCTTC
>TRBD2|NA|TRBV10-1|TRBJ2-3
CASGTSGNTDTQYF
TGCGCCAGTGGGACTAGCGGGAACACAGATACGCAGTATTTT
>NA|NA|TRBV5-6|TRBJ1-1
CASSPDWGRPGLEAFF
TGTGCCAGCAGTCCCGATTGGGGTCGACCGGGGCTTGAAGCTTTCTTT
>TRBD1|NA|TRBV27|TRBJ2-3
CASSTRTGEIPTDTQYF
TGTGCCAGCAGTACCAGGACAGGGGAAATACCCACAGATACGCAGTATTTT
>TRBD2|NA|TRBV10-3|TRBJ2-2
CAISGTSGLITGELFF
TGTGCCATCAGTGGGACTAGCGGACTTATCACCGGGGAGCTGTTTTTT
>NA|NA|TRBV6-1|TRBJ1-2
CASSELGLGYTF
TGTGCCAGCAGTGAATTGGGTCTCGGCTACACCTTC
>NA|NA|TRBV6-5|TRBJ1-2
CASSLTGRPNYGYTF
TGTGCCAGCAGCCTGACGGGGCGACCTAACTATGGCTACACCTTC
>NA|NA|TRBV7-9|TRBJ1-3
CASSLLSQTGNTIYF
TGTGCCAGCAGCCTCCTCAGCCAGACTGGAAACACCATATATTTT
>NA|NA|TRBV28|TRBJ1-5
CASTLSGFNSNQPQHF
TGTGCCAGCACCCTGAGCGGGTTCAATAGCAATCAGCCCCAGCATTTT
>TRBD1|few|TRBV30|TRBJ1-1
CACISGTGIGEAFF
TGTGCCTGCATATCCGGGACAGGGATAGGTGAAGCTTTCTTT
>TRBD2|NA|TRBV5-1|TRBJ2-3
CASSLGLAGGLGTDTQYF
TGCGCCAGCAGCTTAGGACTAGCGGGAGGGCTCGGCACAGATACGCAGTATTTT